The sequence of this T cell receptor (beta chain) was determined in a study of blood T cell repertoires in COVID-19. Study context: Acute and convalescent COVID-19 samples came from the United States, Italy and Spain.

This clone was recorded a few times. Authors' data handling: Amplified reference gene primers provided the basis for estimating nucleated cell counts. Method: immunoSEQ multiplex PCR; TCRdb's copy keeps in-frame clones and lacks some. V, J and clone size are taken as reported in that table, and D and trimming were inferred from the DNA itself. The sample comprises 130,000 to 150,000 clones, less than 85% of which are singletons, and under 10% rests with the top ten. V gave up 4 bases and J gave up 3 bases; unmatched junction bases: 5. This CDR3 is built from 14 residues. Germline loops: CDR1 SGDLS, CDR2 YYNGEE.

Sequenced input: peripheral blood. This sequence joins TRBV9 and TRBJ1-1, with TRBD1 identical over 8 bases. The TCR comes from a woman older than 75 in a cohort sampled during active or convalescent COVID-19. The CDR3 DNA follows: TGTGCCAGCAGCACCATGACAGGGGACACTGAAGCTTTCTTT. The encoded protein is CASSTMTGDTEAFF.